The 25 T cell receptor beta chains presented below share a single source sample, sequenced in a study of CD8 T cells in acute hepatitis C reinfection. Indicated time point: naive CD8 control sorted from an acute-time-point sample. Libraries were prepared by immunoSEQ multiplex PCR; TCRdb keeps only in-frame clonotypes and omits some of them. The sample lists 30,000 to 40,000 clones, 70% to 90% occurring once. Sequencing input: naive CD8+ T cells from PBMCs. The origin of the receptors is a young woman who spontaneously cleared hepatitis C infection.

The J gene is TRBJ2-7, the V gene TRBV27; 11 bases line up with TRBD2. This CDR3 contains 14 residues. The V gene end was trimmed by 6 bases and the J gene end by 3 bases; junction bases not matched to a gene: 4. Germline values: CDR1 MNHEY, CDR2 SMNVEV (reference sequence). CDR3 amino acids: CASSLTSGSYEQYF. The CDR3 DNA follows: TGTGCCAGCAGCCTCACTAGCGGGAGCTACGAGCAGTACTTC.

This clone came up once. This rearrangement joins TRBV6-4 to TRBJ2-1; a possible D gene is TRBD1 (5 bases). Germline V gene sequence: CDR1 MRHNA, CDR2 SNTAGT. Trimming took off 0 bases at V and 3 bases at J, with 15 bases between the two ends. The CDR3 consists of 17 residues. Here the CDR3 reads CASSDSIGGASYNEQFF. In DNA form, the CDR3 reads TGTGCCAGCAGTGACTCTATTGGTGGGGCTAGCTACAATGAGCAGTTCTTC.

V gene TRBV5-1 combines with J gene TRBJ1-2; 12 bases are a match to TRBD1. The V and J ends lost 0 bases and 6 bases, in that order; junction bases with no gene match: 3. This CDR3 is 15 amino acids long. Germline V gene data show CDR1 as SGHRS and CDR2 as YFSETQ. This CDR3 reads CASSLEGQGAHGYTF. CDR3 nucleotides: TGCGCCAGCAGCTTGGAGGGACAGGGGGCGCATGGCTACACCTTC. Complete variable domain (other parts from reference TRBV5-1 and TRBJ1-2): KAGVTQTPRYLIKTRGQQVTLSCSPISGHRSVSWYQQTPGQGLQFLFEYFSETQRNKGNFPGRFSGRQFSNSRSEMNVSTLELGDSALYLCASSLEGQGAHGYTFGSGTRLTVV.

Concerning this clone: Other DNA sequences in this specimen translate into the identical CDR3. The genes are TRBV5-4 and TRBJ1-1, with D unclear. Germline V lookup: CDR1 SGHNT, CDR2 YYREEE (reference sequence). The CDR3 spans 13 residues. Trimming took 0 bases from V and 4 from J, leaving 7 bases between them. CDR3 region: CASSLGGGTEAFF. The CDR3 DNA follows: TGTGCCAGCAGCTTGGGGGGAGGCACTGAAGCTTTCTTT.

J is TRBJ2-7 and V is TRBV7-8; D gene ambiguous. The ends were cut back, 0 bases at V and 3 bases at J, with 15 bases in the middle. The CDR3 consists of 16 residues. The germline V gene has CDR1 SGHVS and CDR2 FQNEAQ. As DNA, the CDR3 is TGTGCCAGCAGCTTAGCCGAAGGGCCGAGGAACTACGAGCAGTACTTC. Residues: CASSLAEGPRNYEQYF. Drawing the rest from reference TRBV7-8 and TRBJ2-7, the complete variable domain is GAGVSQSPRYKVAKRGQDVALRCDPISGHVSLFWYQQALGQGPEFLTYFQNEAQLDKSGLPSDRFFAERPEGSVSTLKIQRTQQEDSAVYLCASSLAEGPRNYEQYFGPGTRLTVT.

The chain is built from TRBV25-1 and TRBJ2-1; 12 nucleotides line up with TRBD2. This CDR3 has 17 residues. The V and J ends lost 1 base and 3 bases, in that order; junction bases with no gene match: 4. Germline CDR1 is MGHDK and CDR2 is SYGVNS. The DNA for the CDR3 is TGTGCCAGCAGTGAATGGACTAGCGGGACATACTACAATGAGCAGTTCTTC. This encodes CASSEWTSGTYYNEQFF.

This chain connects TRBV27 to TRBJ1-2; D not resolved. The germline V gene has CDR1 MNHEY and CDR2 SMNVEV (reference sequence). The V and J ends lost 1 base and 4 bases respectively, with 7 bases between them. The CDR3 runs to 13 residues. This CDR3 reads CASSLFRSYGYTF. CDR3 nucleotide sequence: TGTGCCAGCAGTTTATTTCGGAGCTATGGCTACACCTTC.

This chain connects TRBV9 to TRBJ1-3; a weak D match, TRBD1 (6 bases). Trimming removed 3 bases at V and 2 bases at J, with 15 bases between. Germline assignment: CDR1 SGDLS and CDR2 YYNGEE. The CDR3 is 16 residues long. CDR3 region: CASSAPTGSTGNTIYF. The CDR3 region has the DNA TGTGCCAGCAGCGCCCCGACAGGTTCGACTGGAAACACCATATATTTT.

The chain has TRBV9 and TRBJ1-2; D remains unclear. The CDR3 sequence is 10 residues long. The V and J ends lost 3 bases and 10 bases respectively, with 7 bases between them. Germline values: CDR1 SGDLS, CDR2 YYNGEE. CDR3 sequence: CASSGGVYTF. In DNA, the CDR3 is TGTGCCAGCAGCGGTGGGGTCTACACCTTC.

J is TRBJ1-2 and V is TRBV9; possibly TRBD1 for D (5 bases). This CDR3 comprises 14 residues. Germline CDR1 and CDR2: SGDLS and YYNGEE. The V end lost 6 bases, the J end lost 6 bases, and 18 bases lay between the germline ends. The CDR3 DNA is TGTGCCAGCATCATCTATTCGGGGGAGAATGGCTACACCTTC. Protein: CASIIYSGENGYTF.

The chain links TRBV2 to TRBJ2-3, with a tentative D call TRBD1 (5 bases). Deletions cut 8 bases from V and 4 bases from J, with 7 bases between. Germline V gene lookup returns CDR1 SNHLY and CDR2 FYNNEI. The CDR3 spans 11 residues. The CDR3 loop is CASEGADTQYF. The CDR3 DNA is TGTGCCAGCGAAGGGGCAGATACGCAGTATTTT.

This sequence joins TRBV14 and TRBJ2-7, with 9 bases fitting TRBD1. The length of the CDR3 is 15 residues. V lost 1 base and J lost 1; bases outside the gene matches: 2. Germline V gives CDR1 SGHDN, CDR2 FVKESK. CDR3: CASSQGQGGSYEQYF. CDR3 nucleotides: TGTGCCAGCAGCCAAGGACAGGGGGGGTCCTACGAGCAGTACTTC.

This chain connects TRBV15 to TRBJ1-2; tentatively, D is TRBD1 (6 bases). CDR1 and CDR2 (germline): LNHNV, YYDKDF (reference sequence). Trimming left V 0 bases short and J 2 bases short, with 19 bases between. This CDR3 is 18 amino acids long. CDR3 protein: CATSRDRTPGVENYGYTF. CDR3 DNA sequence: TGTGCCACCAGCAGAGATAGGACTCCAGGGGTTGAGAACTATGGCTACACCTTC.

V gene TRBV2 combines with J gene TRBJ2-2; 13 bases line up with TRBD2. Germline V gene data show CDR1 as SNHLY and CDR2 as FYNNEI. The ends lost 8 bases at V and 9 bases at J; junction bases unmatched: 6. The CDR3 runs 14 residues. CDR3 sequence reads: CASQLAGGPRELFF. In DNA form, the CDR3 reads TGTGCCAGCCAACTAGCGGGAGGGCCACGGGAGCTGTTTTTT.

This chain uses TRBV5-1 with TRBJ2-7, with D maybe TRBD2 (5 bases). This CDR3 has 18 residues. Trimming removed 0 bases from V and 7 bases from J, with 26 bases in between. Per the germline V gene, CDR1 is SGHRS and CDR2 is YFSETQ. The CDR3 loop is CASSLAWLMAGARVEQYF. For the CDR3, the DNA is TGCGCCAGCAGCTTGGCGTGGCTTATGGCCGGAGCGAGGGTGGAGCAGTACTTC.

The gene calls are TRBV6-1 and TRBJ2-5; 7 bases line up with TRBD1. The CDR3 is 13 amino acids. V gave up 7 bases and J gave up 5 bases; unmatched junction bases: 7. CDR1 is MNHNS, CDR2 SASEGT, per germline. CDR3: CASITGVVETQYF. CDR3 nucleotide sequence: TGTGCCAGCATTACAGGGGTGGTGGAGACCCAGTACTTC.

This chain connects TRBV7-3 to TRBJ2-2; a weak D match, TRBD2 (6 bases). V lost 3 bases to trimming and J lost 6 bases, with 8 bases between them. CDR1 and CDR2 from the germline V gene are SGHTA and FQGTGA. CDR3 length equals 13 residues. In DNA form, the CDR3 reads TGTGCCAGCAGCTTCGCGGGACCCGGGGAGCTGTTTTTT. Protein: CASSFAGPGELFF.

The chain has TRBV4-1 and TRBJ2-7; D uncertain. The CDR3 has 14 residues. The germline CDR1 and CDR2 sequences are MGHRA and YSYEKL. V lost 4 bases to trimming and J lost 4 bases, with 14 bases between them. The CDR3 sequence: CASSPQGLDYEQYF. Here the CDR3 DNA reads TGCGCCAGCAGCCCACAAGGTCTGGATTACGAGCAGTACTTC.

This clone appeared a single time. The V call is TRBV19, the J call TRBJ1-1; 11 positions match TRBD1. There are 14 residues in the CDR3. V gave up 6 bases and J gave up 5 bases; unmatched junction bases: 5. Germline CDR1 reads LNHDA; CDR2 reads SQIVND (reference sequence). For the CDR3, the DNA is TGTGCCAGTAGACCGGGACAGGGGGGAACTGAAGCTTTCTTT. The encoded protein is CASRPGQGGTEAFF.

The V gene is TRBV15, the J gene TRBJ2-1; 7 positions agree with TRBD2. This CDR3 contains 13 residues. Germline V gene data show CDR1 as LNHNV and CDR2 as YYDKDF (reference sequence). J lost 7 bases, V lost 6 bases, and 6 bases had no gene match. The CDR3: CATSPREGNEQFF. The CDR3, as DNA: TGTGCCACCAGTCCCAGGGAGGGAAATGAGCAGTTCTTC.

The gene calls are TRBV11-2 and TRBJ1-4, with 7 nucleotides matching TRBD1. Germline V gene lookup returns CDR1 SGHAT and CDR2 FQNNGV. There are 14 residues in the CDR3. The junction had 9 bases not matched to a gene; V was cut back by 6 bases and J by 8 bases. The CDR3 protein is CASRSGTVREKLFF. CDR3 in DNA: TGTGCCAGCAGGTCCGGGACAGTTCGGGAAAAACTGTTTTTT. The variable domain in full, with the rest retrieved from reference TRBV11-2 and TRBJ1-4, is EAGVAQSPRYKIIEKRQSVAFWCNPISGHATLYWYQQILGQGPKLLIQFQNNGVVDDSQLPKDRFSAERLKGVDSTLKIQPAKLEDSAVYLCASRSGTVREKLFFGSGTQLSVL.

The V call is TRBV29-1, the J call TRBJ2-1; 9 nucleotides line up with TRBD1. The germline V gene encodes CDR1 SQVTM and CDR2 ANQGSEA. J was trimmed by 3 bases and V by 5 bases; bases with no gene match: 11. CDR3 size: 16 residues. CDR3 nucleotides: TGCAGCGTTCCCGCACAGGGGGCTGGGGGCTACAATGAGCAGTTCTTC. This gives the protein CSVPAQGAGGYNEQFF.

This clone was counted between two and nine times. This chain joins TRBV4-1 and TRBJ1-1; D remains unclear. The CDR3 length is 15 residues. Trimming cost V 3 bases and J 1 base, with 12 bases left between them. Germline CDR1 is MGHRA and CDR2 is YSYEKL. In DNA form, the CDR3 reads TGCGCCAGCAGCCACGGGATCTCGACGAACACTGAAGCTTTCTTT. Its protein is CASSHGISTNTEAFF.

This rearrangement joins TRBV19 to TRBJ1-5; TRBD1 aligns across 8 bases. CDR3 length: 14 residues. V gave up 1 base and J gave up 4 bases; unmatched junction bases: 0. From germline, CDR1 is LNHDA and CDR2 SQIVND (reference sequence). The CDR3 coding sequence is TGTGCCAGTAGTATAGGACAGGGGAATCAGCCCCAGCATTTT. Its translation: CASSIGQGNQPQHF.

V usage is TRBV7-9 and J usage is TRBJ1-2; possible D gene TRBD1, 6 bases. This CDR3 has 13 amino acids. Germline V gives CDR1 SEHNR, CDR2 FQNEAQ (reference sequence). V shed 5 bases and J shed 6 bases, with 13 bases lying between them. In nucleotides, the CDR3 is TGTGCCAGCAGCCAAGGGGGGTTAGATGGCTACACCTTC. This sequence encodes CASSQGGLDGYTF. Combining the CDR3 with reference TRBV7-9 and TRBJ1-2 gives the whole variable domain DTGVSQNPRHKITKRGQNVTFRCDPISEHNRLYWYRQTLGQGPEFLTYFQNEAQLEKSRLLSDRFSAERPKGSFSTLEIQRTEQGDSAMYLCASSQGGLDGYTFGSGTRLTVV.